This is a list of T cell receptor beta chains from one sample in a study of blood T cells in healthy people across ages. TCRdb processed the 5' RACE reads anew with MiXCR; each CDR3 protein has one entry. The sample holds about 1.8 million distinct CDR3 sequences; about 50% are singletons and the top ten take over 2%. Sequences were obtained from blood. Source of these receptors: a woman in her thirties or forties in good health. Both conserved end residues are part of each CDR3. The order of the fields is CDR3 length, J gene, V gene, clone size, D gene, CDR3 DNA, CDR3 protein. D genes are given only for firm matches. Some rows have no size entry. The others give once, few or many, or a class for an expanded clone.

14 | TRBJ2-5 | TRBV6-5 | - | - | TGTGCCAGCAGTTCGCGGACATATCAAGAGACCCAGTACTTC | CASSSRTYQETQYF
13 | TRBJ2-7 | TRBV4-3 | - | - | TGCGCCAGCAGCCAAGAGATCAACAATGAGCAGTACTTC | CASSQEINNEQYF
16 | TRBJ2-2 | TRBV5-1 | - | TRBD2 | TGCGCCAGCAGCCCGGAGGGACTAGCGATCACCGGGGAGCTGTTTTTT | CASSPEGLAITGELFF
16 | TRBJ2-7 | TRBV6-2/TRBV6-3 | - | TRBD2 | TGTGCCAGCAGTTACTCGCGAAGCGGGGGAAGTGGCGAGCAGTACTTC | CASSYSRSGGSGEQYF
15 | TRBJ2-7 | TRBV3-1 | few | - | TGTGCCAGCAGCCAAGATTTGGGGGGCGTCGACGAGCAGTACTTC | CASSQDLGGVDEQYF
15 | TRBJ2-7 | TRBV20-1 | - | TRBD1 | TGCAGTGCTAGAGATCTAAGACAGGGGAGGTACGAGCAGTACTTC | CSARDLRQGRYEQYF
16 | TRBJ2-5 | TRBV7-9 | few | - | TGTGCCAGCAGCTTCGAAACCCGGGGGCCCGGCGAGACCCAGTACTTC | CASSFETRGPGETQYF
14 | TRBJ1-2 | TRBV6-2/TRBV6-3 | few | - | TGTGCCAGCAGTTACTCCATGGACTACTATGGCTACACCTTC | CASSYSMDYYGYTF
15 | TRBJ2-1 | TRBV4-3 | few | TRBD2 | TGCGCCAGCAGCCCAGAGCGGGGGGGCATGTATGAGCAGTTCTTC | CASSPERGGMYEQFF
12 | TRBJ2-3 | TRBV7-2 | few | - | TGTGCCAGCAGCTTAGAGTCTCGGCTGGAGTATTTT | CASSLESRLEYF
15 | TRBJ1-5 | TRBV5-1 | - | TRBD1 | TGCGCCAGCAGCCCAGCGGGGACAGAGTTTCAGCCCCAGCATTTT | CASSPAGTEFQPQHF
17 | TRBJ2-7 | TRBV6-5 | - | TRBD1 | TGTGCCAGCAGTTCACTCTCTCTGGGACAGCCGGTGGGCGAGCAGTACTTC | CASSSLSLGQPVGEQYF
14 | TRBJ1-1 | TRBV20-1 | - | - | TGCAGTGCTAGATTCGGCGATCTGAACACTGAAGCTTTCTTT | CSARFGDLNTEAFF
14 | TRBJ1-4 | TRBV12-3/TRBV12-4 | - | - | TGTGCCAGCAGTATGCAGGGGATAGTCGAAAAACTGTTTTTT | CASSMQGIVEKLFF
14 | TRBJ1-1 | TRBV7-2 | - | - | TGTGCCAGCAGCTTGTCTAGGGAGGGCACTGAAGCTTTCTTT | CASSLSREGTEAFF
15 | TRBJ2-7 | TRBV27 | - | TRBD1 | TGTGCCAGCACCCGGGGACAGGGGGAAATCTACGAGCAGTACTTC | CASTRGQGEIYEQYF
14 | TRBJ1-5 | TRBV20-1 | once | - | TGCAGTGCTAGAAGAGGGGGAGGAAGTCAGCCCCAGCATTTT | CSARRGGGSQPQHF
15 | TRBJ1-1 | TRBV5-6 | few | - | TGTGCCAGCAGGCTGAACCGTCCTATGAACACTGAAGCTTTCTTT | CASRLNRPMNTEAFF
13 | TRBJ1-1 | TRBV2 | few | TRBD1 | TGTGCCAGTACCCAGGGGGGGAACACTGAAGCTTTCTTT | CASTQGGNTEAFF
18 | TRBJ2-5 | TRBV4-2 | few | TRBD1 | TGTGCCAGCAGCGATCAGGCCGGGACAGGGGGTAAGATGGAGACCCAGTACTTC | CASSDQAGTGGKMETQYF
16 | TRBJ2-1 | TRBV5-1 | few | TRBD2 | TGCGCCAGCACCATCGGTAGCGGGGGAGAGTACAATGAGCAGTTCTTC | CASTIGSGGEYNEQFF
14 | TRBJ2-5 | TRBV6-2/TRBV6-3 | - | - | TGTGCCAGCTCGGATAGGAGGGAAGGAGAGACCCAGTACTTC | CASSDRREGETQYF
14 | TRBJ1-2 | TRBV20-1 | few | TRBD1 | TGCAGTGGGATAAGGACAGGAGACATTTATGGCTACACCTTC | CSGIRTGDIYGYTF
16 | TRBJ2-3 | TRBV6-5 | - | TRBD2 | TGTGCCAGCAGTTACTTGGGGCGGGGGGGCACAGATACGCAGTATTTT | CASSYLGRGGTDTQYF
12 | TRBJ2-5 | TRBV7-9 | once | - | TGTGCCAGCAGCGCGGATACCCCAGAGCAGTACTTC | CASSADTPEQYF
13 | TRBJ1-2 | TRBV15 | few | TRBD1 | TGTGCCACCAACACAGGGGGCAGCTATGGCTACACCTTC | CATNTGGSYGYTF